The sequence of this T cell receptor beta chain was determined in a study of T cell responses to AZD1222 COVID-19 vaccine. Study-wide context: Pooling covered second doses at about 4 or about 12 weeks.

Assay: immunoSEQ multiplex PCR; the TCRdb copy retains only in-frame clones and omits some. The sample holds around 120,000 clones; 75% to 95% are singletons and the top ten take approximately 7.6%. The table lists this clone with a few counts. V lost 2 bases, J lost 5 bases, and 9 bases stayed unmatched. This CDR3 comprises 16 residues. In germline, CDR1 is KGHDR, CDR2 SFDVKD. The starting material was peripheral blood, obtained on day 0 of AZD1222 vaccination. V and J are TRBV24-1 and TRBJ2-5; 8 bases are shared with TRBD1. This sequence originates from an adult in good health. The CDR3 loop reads CATSDSPPGGAETQYF. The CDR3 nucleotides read TGTGCCACCAGTGATTCTCCCCCAGGGGGCGCCGAGACCCAGTACTTC.